This T cell receptor (beta chain) was identified in a study of identical twins. Through template switching, a universal primer site was introduced, and the cDNA contained unique molecular identifiers. TCRdb reprocessed the 5' RACE reads with MiXCR, giving one entry per CDR3 protein. The sample contains approximately 410,000 distinct CDR3 sequences, roughly 20% of which appear only once. The germline V gene encodes CDR1 KGHDR and CDR2 SFDVKD. The CDR3 totals 12 residues. The V end lost 1 base, the J end lost 7 bases, and 4 bases lay between the germline ends. The chain combines TRBV24-1 with TRBJ2-1; D unresolved. Sequenced: naive T cells sorted from blood. The clonotype was recovered from a man over 45 in good health. The CDR3 bases are TGTGCCACCAGTGATTTAACTAATGAGCAGTTCTTC. Translation gives CATSDLTNEQFF.